This T cell receptor (beta chain) derives from a study of T cell changes during pregnancy in multiple sclerosis (dated by TCRdb to about 2019). Turning to the overall study: The study looked at changes in the T cell repertoire across pregnancy in women with multiple sclerosis.

As concerns this clone: The antigen this receptor binds is unknown. The junction shows a germline mismatch at one end, possibly a read error.

The CDR3 goes from the cysteine to the phenylalanine over 16 residues. The DNA shown is the 48-base CDR3, in frame from base 1. For CDR1 and CDR2, the germline V gene lists ENHRY and SYGVKD. The library was prepared using the immunoSEQ multiplex PCR assay. Not all clones reach the TCRdb copy of this immuneACCESS table, which keeps in-frame sequences only. Checked studies attribute under half of the gap to unresolved V genes and leave the rest unexplained. The sample includes 76,000 or so clones, with approximately 92% observed a single time. The ten biggest clones cover approximately 0.7% of the sample.

The sequencing used peripheral blood, collected in the second trimester of pregnancy. The receptor chain draws on TRBV10-3 and TRBJ2-2, with TRBD1 identical over 7 junction bases. The sequence was collected from a female donor in good health, enrolled as a control in a pregnancy study. The CDR3 is CALRTGSTINTGELFF. In nucleotides, the sequence is TGTGCCCTCAGGACAGGTTCCACTATCAACACCGGGGAGCTGTTTTTT.